The entry that follows covers one T cell receptor beta chain sequence. Antigen: not known. These data come from a study of cytomegalovirus exposure and HLA in healthy donors. Study-level background: A prior analysis found around 110 million unique TCR beta sequences from some 200 million T cells. About 85 million unique TCR sequences came from HLA-typed donors in an early release. General study findings and limits: The study labeled more than 150 TCR beta chains cytomegalovirus-associated. Prior analysis indicated that the majority of TCR beta V segments exhibited productivity approximately 87% or approximately 30% of the time.

13 Jbeta primers and 60 Vbeta primers were used for the PCR. Generated by immunoSEQ multiplex PCR, the TCRdb table keeps only in-frame clones and is missing some. Of around 120,000 clones detected, approximately 70% appear once; the ten largest clones hold less than 4.5%. The germline CDR1 and CDR2 sequences are LNHDA and SQIVND (reference sequence). Trimming took 7 bases from V and 12 from J, leaving 22 bases between them. The CDR3 has 15 amino acids. The sample taken for sequencing was PBMCs. The TCR originated in a man aged 30-40 years in good health and CMV-seropositive. V is TRBV19 and J is TRBJ1-6; D gene uncertain. The CDR3 region is CASTVATAGSRPLHF. CDR3 nucleotide sequence: TGTGCCAGTACCGTCGCTACGGCTGGGAGTCGACCCCTCCACTTT. Full variable domain (remainder filled in from reference TRBV19 and TRBJ1-6): DGGITQSPKYLFRKEGQNVTLSCEQNLNHDAMYWYRQDPGQGLRLIYYSQIVNDFQKGDIAEGYSVSREKKESFPLTVTSAQKNPTAFYLCASTVATAGSRPLHFGNGTRLTVT.